Listed here are 24 T cell receptor beta chains from one sample, sequenced in a study of blood T cell repertoires in COVID-19. The method was immunoSEQ multiplex PCR; TCRdb's version includes in-frame clones alone and lacks a portion of them. The sample holds tens of thousands of clones, approximately 80% seen once. The specimen was peripheral blood. These receptors all stem from a man between 40 and 49 years old with acute or convalescent COVID-19.

This chain uses TRBV12-5 with TRBJ2-3, with 8 bases lining up with TRBD1. The CDR3 is 14 residues long. CDR1 is LGHNT and CDR2 is FRNRAP in the germline V gene. J lost 5 bases, V lost 4 bases, and 5 bases had no gene match. The CDR3 nucleotides are TGTGCTAGTGGTTCAGGGGGCTCGGTAGATACGCAGTATTTT. Its translation is CASGSGGSVDTQYF.

This rearrangement joins TRBV3-1 (or the pseudogene TRBV3-2) to TRBJ2-5, with a possible D match to TRBD2 (5 bases). Germline V lookup: CDR1 LGHDT, CDR2 YNNKEL (reference sequence). The CDR3 has 13 residues. V was pared by 4 bases and J by 2 bases, with 8 bases between. CDR3 coding DNA: TGTGCCAGCAGCCCGGGAATTCAAGAGACCCAGTACTTC. Its translation: CASSPGIQETQYF.

The rearrangement links TRBV24-1 to TRBJ2-1, with D perhaps matching TRBD1 (6 bases). Trimming took 4 bases from V and 6 from J, leaving 9 bases between them. CDR3 length equals 13 residues. Germline lookup yields CDR1 KGHDR and CDR2 SFDVKD. This CDR3 is CATSDPTGNEQFF. For the CDR3, the DNA is TGTGCCACCAGTGACCCGACAGGCAATGAGCAGTTCTTC.

This sequence joins TRBV7-9 and TRBJ1-2; TRBD1 matches 8 bases. J gave up 5 bases and V 3 bases, and 5 bases lay outside the gene matches. Germline-derived CDR1 and CDR2 are SEHNR and FQNEAQ (reference sequence). The CDR3 extends over 14 amino acids. In DNA, the CDR3 is TGTGCCAGCAGCTTTGGGCAGGGGGCGTATGGCTACACCTTC. Its protein product is CASSFGQGAYGYTF.

The rearrangement uses TRBV4-2 and TRBJ1-6; the match to TRBD1 covers 8 bases. CDR1 is LGHNA and CDR2 is YNFKEQ in the germline V gene. The J segment lost 7 bases and the V segment lost 0 bases, leaving 8 bases of the junction unmatched. The CDR3 consists of 17 residues. This chain's CDR3 is CASSQDRAGGSNSPLHF. The CDR3 nucleotides are TGTGCCAGCAGCCAAGATCGAGCAGGGGGCTCGAATTCACCCCTCCACTTT.

The rearrangement links TRBV11-2 to TRBJ1-3; D is uncertain. V was clipped by 0 bases and J by 4 bases, with 4 bases between them. From germline, CDR1 is SGHAT and CDR2 FQNNGV. The CDR3 covers 13 residues. CDR3 nucleotides: TGTGCCAGCAGCTTAGAGGCCGGAAACACCATATATTTT. Its protein product is CASSLEAGNTIYF.

The chain carries TRBV28 and TRBJ2-7, with TRBD1 identical over 12 bases. J gave up 4 bases and V 7 bases, and 8 bases lay outside the gene matches. Per germline, CDR1 MDHEN and CDR2 SYDVKM. The CDR3 is 15 amino acids. The CDR3 DNA sequence: TGTGCCAGCACTCCCGGGACAGGGGGCGAATACGAGCAGTACTTC. Protein product: CASTPGTGGEYEQYF. The full variable domain, rest sourced from reference TRBV28 and TRBJ2-7, is DVKVTQSSRYLVKRTGEKVFLECVQDMDHENMFWYRQDPGLGLRLIYFSYDVKMKEKGDIPEGYSVSREKKERFSLILESASTNQTSMYLCASTPGTGGEYEQYFGPGTRLTVT.

The gene calls are TRBV28 and TRBJ1-5; D is undetermined. The CDR3 is 13 amino acids. Germline V gene lookup returns CDR1 MDHEN and CDR2 SYDVKM. Trimming removed 3 bases from V and 7 bases from J, with 10 bases in between. In DNA form, the CDR3 reads TGTGCCAGCAGTTTCGGGTTCGAACAGCCCCAGCATTTT. This gives the protein CASSFGFEQPQHF.

The gene calls are TRBV19 and TRBJ2-3; TRBD1 aligns across 7 bases. CDR3 length equals 13 residues. The V gene end was trimmed by 4 bases and the J gene end by 13 bases; junction bases not matched to a gene: 11. Germline values: CDR1 LNHDA, CDR2 SQIVND (reference sequence). The CDR3 region is CASSRDSGLEEYF. CDR3 DNA: TGTGCCAGTAGTAGGGACAGCGGTCTCGAAGAGTATTTT.

The rearrangement uses TRBV2 and TRBJ1-3; D uncertain. The CDR3 is made up of 15 amino acids. The V end lost 2 bases, the J end lost 4 bases, and 12 bases lay between the germline ends. Germline V lookup: CDR1 SNHLY, CDR2 FYNNEI. Here the CDR3 reads CASSERRLRGNTIYF. The CDR3 nucleotides are TGTGCCAGCAGTGAACGGAGGCTGCGAGGAAACACCATATATTTT.

The genes are TRBV27 and TRBJ2-7; a weak D match, TRBD2 (5 bases). With 5 bases removed from V and 7 bases from J, the gap between germline ends came to 12 bases. CDR3 size: 12 residues. The germline CDR1 and CDR2 sequences are MNHEY and SMNVEV (reference sequence). The CDR3 reads CASSLNSGEQYF. DNA of the CDR3: TGTGCCAGCAGTCTTAACTCGGGGGAGCAGTACTTC.

The chain couples TRBV28 to TRBJ1-2; D uncertain. Trimming pared 4 bases from V and 7 bases from J, leaving 13 bases between. Germline V gene lookup returns CDR1 MDHEN and CDR2 SYDVKM. The CDR3 has 13 residues. The CDR3 nucleotides read TGTGCCAGCAGTTCACAGAATATTATTGGCTACACCTTC. This encodes CASSSQNIIGYTF.

The chain recombines TRBV7-2 with TRBJ2-7; TRBD2 agrees at 14 bases. The CDR3 consists of 17 residues. Losses at the gene ends were 5 bases for V and 0 bases for J; bases not matched to a gene: 6. Germline V CDR1 and CDR2: SGHTA, FQGNSA. The CDR3 sequence: CASSKIGLAGGSYEQYF. CDR3 coding DNA: TGTGCCAGCAGCAAAATCGGACTAGCGGGGGGCTCCTACGAGCAGTACTTC.

This rearrangement joins TRBV7-2 to TRBJ2-1; 9 positions agree with TRBD2. J was trimmed by 3 bases and V by 5 bases; bases with no gene match: 8. CDR3 length equals 16 residues. Germline loops: CDR1 SGHTA, CDR2 FQGNSA. As DNA, the CDR3 is TGTGCCAGCAGCCCAAAAGCGGGGGGTCTCTACAATGAGCAGTTCTTC. It yields the protein CASSPKAGGLYNEQFF.

J is TRBJ2-7 and V is TRBV2, with D possibly matching TRBD1 (6 bases). CDR1 and CDR2 from the germline V gene are SNHLY and FYNNEI. The CDR3 consists of 14 residues. The V end lost 2 bases, the J end lost 6 bases, and 14 bases lay between the germline ends. The CDR3 nucleotides are TGTGCCAGCAGTGAATACCCACAGGGAAGCGAGCAGTACTTC. Residues: CASSEYPQGSEQYF.

The chain has TRBV6-6 and TRBJ1-6, with 8 bases matching TRBD1. The V gene end was trimmed by 5 bases and the J gene end by 7 bases; junction bases not matched to a gene: 10. The CDR3 extends over 16 amino acids. Germline V CDR1 and CDR2: MNHNY, SVGAGI (reference sequence). CDR3: CASSRRTGTSNSPLHF. CDR3 nucleotide sequence: TGTGCCAGCAGTAGACGGACAGGGACAAGCAATTCACCCCTCCACTTT.

The CDR3 region has the DNA TGTGCCAGCAGCCAAGATCTGGCTGCGGGGGGCAAAGAGACCCAGTACTTC. Protein: CASSQDLAAGGKETQYF. The chain carries TRBV3-1 (or the pseudogene TRBV3-2) and TRBJ2-5, with 8 bases aligning to TRBD2. The CDR3 loop spans 17 amino acids. J gave up 3 bases and V 0 bases, and 9 bases lay outside the gene matches. The V gene's germline CDR1 is LGHDT and CDR2 YNNKEL (reference sequence).

The chain links TRBV3-1 (or the pseudogene TRBV3-2) to TRBJ1-1; tentative D call: TRBD1 (5 bases). This CDR3 has 15 amino acids. CDR1 is LGHDT and CDR2 is YNNKEL in the germline V gene (reference sequence). V gave up 4 bases and J gave up 5 bases, with 17 bases separating them. The CDR3 bases are TGTGCCAGCAGCCCCTTTTCCGGGGGTGGGACTGAAGCTTTCTTT. Translation: CASSPFSGGGTEAFF.

V and J are TRBV6-5 and TRBJ1-2, with D unresolved. CDR3 size: 15 residues. V lost 1 base to trimming and J lost 4 bases, with 13 bases between them. CDR1 MNHEY and CDR2 SVGAGI come from the germline V gene. CDR3 amino acids: CASSYLPGGGYGYTF. The CDR3, as DNA: TGTGCCAGCAGTTACTTGCCGGGTGGTGGCTATGGCTACACCTTC.

The rearrangement uses TRBV12-3 or TRBV12-4 and TRBJ1-6; D is unresolved. The CDR3 loop spans 13 amino acids. The V end lost 11 bases, the J end lost 10 bases, and 18 bases lay between the germline ends. The DNA of the CDR3 is TGTGCCGTCAAGGCCGGGTTAAACTCACCCCTCCACTTT. Its protein is CAVKAGLNSPLHF.

The gene calls are TRBV24-1 and TRBJ2-3; 12 nucleotides align to TRBD2. The CDR3 consists of 17 residues. Germline V gene sequence: CDR1 KGHDR, CDR2 SFDVKD. V lost 9 bases and J lost 2; bases outside the gene matches: 11. CDR3 amino acids: CATARASGGDNTDTQYF. The CDR3 region has the DNA TGTGCCACCGCTCGGGCTAGCGGGGGGGATAACACAGATACGCAGTATTTT.

The chain carries TRBV5-1 and TRBJ1-1, with 7 positions matching TRBD1. This CDR3 spans 15 amino acids. CDR1 is SGHRS and CDR2 is YFSETQ in the germline V gene. Germline trimming cut 3 bases from V and 7 bases from J; bases unmatched to any gene: 12. The CDR3 here is CASSSQTTGVDEAFF. The CDR3 DNA is TGCGCCAGCAGCTCACAAACCACAGGGGTAGATGAAGCTTTCTTT.

This chain uses TRBV2 with TRBJ1-4; TRBD1 matches at 9 bases. The germline V gene has CDR1 SNHLY and CDR2 FYNNEI. The V segment lost 6 bases and the J segment 8 bases; nucleotides outside the gene matches: 7. This CDR3 contains 14 residues. CDR3 nucleotides: TGTGCCAGCAGCCCCGGGACAGGGATCGAAAAACTGTTTTTT. Translated: CASSPGTGIEKLFF.

V usage is TRBV5-1 and J usage is TRBJ2-2; TRBD2 is a possible D gene (5 bases). CDR1 is SGHRS, CDR2 YFSETQ, per germline. The CDR3 has 16 residues. Trimming cost V 4 bases and J 4 bases, with 17 bases left between them. The CDR3 DNA reads TGCGCCAGCAGCACCTCCGGGGTTCGGGGCACCGGGGAGCTGTTTTTT. Its protein product is CASSTSGVRGTGELFF.